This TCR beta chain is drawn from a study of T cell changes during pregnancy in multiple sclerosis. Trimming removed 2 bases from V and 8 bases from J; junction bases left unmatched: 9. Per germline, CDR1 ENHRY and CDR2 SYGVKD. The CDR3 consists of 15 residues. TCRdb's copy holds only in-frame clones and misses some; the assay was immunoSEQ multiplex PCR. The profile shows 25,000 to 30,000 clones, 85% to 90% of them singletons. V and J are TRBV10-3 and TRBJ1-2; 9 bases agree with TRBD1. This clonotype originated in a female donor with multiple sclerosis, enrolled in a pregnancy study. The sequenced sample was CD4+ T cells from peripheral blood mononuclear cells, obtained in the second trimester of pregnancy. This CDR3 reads CAISENPGTGKGYTF. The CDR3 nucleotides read TGTGCCATCAGTGAGAACCCTGGGACAGGGAAAGGCTACACCTTC.